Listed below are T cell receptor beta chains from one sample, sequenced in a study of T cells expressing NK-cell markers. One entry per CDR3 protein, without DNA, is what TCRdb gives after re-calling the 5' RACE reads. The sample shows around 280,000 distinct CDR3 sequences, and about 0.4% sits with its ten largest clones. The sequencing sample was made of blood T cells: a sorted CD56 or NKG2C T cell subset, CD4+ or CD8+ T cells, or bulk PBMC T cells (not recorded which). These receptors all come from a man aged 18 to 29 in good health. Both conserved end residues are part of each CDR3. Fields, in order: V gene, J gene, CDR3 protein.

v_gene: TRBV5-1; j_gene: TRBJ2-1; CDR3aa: CASSRDGQGAYNEQFF
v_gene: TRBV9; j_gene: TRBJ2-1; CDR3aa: CASSPPGTNSYNEQFF
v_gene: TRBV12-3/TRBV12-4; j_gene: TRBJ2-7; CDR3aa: CASSHRGWQYF
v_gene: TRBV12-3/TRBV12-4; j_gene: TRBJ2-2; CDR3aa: CASSWAVTGELFF
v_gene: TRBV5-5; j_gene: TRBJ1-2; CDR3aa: CASSLKQGLSGYTF
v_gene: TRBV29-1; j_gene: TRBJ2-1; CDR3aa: CSAHTRAKTLNEQFF
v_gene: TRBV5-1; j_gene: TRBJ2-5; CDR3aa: CASSISGSRETQYF
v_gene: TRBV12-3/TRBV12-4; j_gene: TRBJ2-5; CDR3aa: CASSLGAGVQETQYF
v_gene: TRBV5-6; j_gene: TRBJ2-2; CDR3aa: CASSLVAGETGELFF
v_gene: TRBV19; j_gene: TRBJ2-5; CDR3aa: CASSSGGGTRETQYF
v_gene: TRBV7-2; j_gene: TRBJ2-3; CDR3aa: CASRKGLAASTDTQYF
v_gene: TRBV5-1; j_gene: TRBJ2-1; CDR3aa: CASSTRLDTNEQFF
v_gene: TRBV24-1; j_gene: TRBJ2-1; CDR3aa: CATSDTPGGYNEQFF
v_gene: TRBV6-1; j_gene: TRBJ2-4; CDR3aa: CASSDLAGRLAKNIQYF
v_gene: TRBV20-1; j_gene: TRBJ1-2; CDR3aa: CSARDLRLNYGYTF
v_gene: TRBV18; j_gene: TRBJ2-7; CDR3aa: CASSPSKSYYEQYF